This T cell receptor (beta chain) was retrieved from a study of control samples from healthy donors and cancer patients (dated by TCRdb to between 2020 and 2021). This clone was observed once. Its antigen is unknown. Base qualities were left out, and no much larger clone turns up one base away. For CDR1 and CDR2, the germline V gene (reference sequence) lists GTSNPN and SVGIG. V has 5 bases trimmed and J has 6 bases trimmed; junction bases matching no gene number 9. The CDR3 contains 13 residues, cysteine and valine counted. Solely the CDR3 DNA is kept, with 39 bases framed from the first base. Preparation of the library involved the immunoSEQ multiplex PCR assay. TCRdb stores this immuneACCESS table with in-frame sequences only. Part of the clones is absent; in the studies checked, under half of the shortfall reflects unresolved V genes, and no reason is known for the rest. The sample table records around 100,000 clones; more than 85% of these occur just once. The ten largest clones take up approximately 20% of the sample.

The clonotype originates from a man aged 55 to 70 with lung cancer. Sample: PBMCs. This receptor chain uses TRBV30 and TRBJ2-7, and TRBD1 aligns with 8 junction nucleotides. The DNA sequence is TGTGCCTGGTTAGACAGGGGAGTAGGCGAGCAGTACGTC. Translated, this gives CAWLDRGVGEQYV.